Listed here is a single T cell receptor beta chain. The source of the sample is a study of blood T cell repertoires in COVID-19. The table came from immunoSEQ multiplex PCR; TCRdb's copy has only in-frame clones and leaves some out. The sample includes more than 13,000 clones, about 90% of them seen just once. V dropped 4 bases and J dropped 8 bases, with 8 bases sitting between them. CDR3 length equals 11 residues. Germline V gene data show CDR1 as MDHEN and CDR2 as SYDVKM. J is TRBJ1-1 and V is TRBV28; tentative D call: TRBD1 (5 bases). The sample was peripheral blood. The receptor was isolated from a human donor in a cohort sampled during active COVID-19. This CDR3 is CASSSNREAFF. In DNA form, the CDR3 reads TGTGCCAGCAGTTCGAACAGGGAAGCTTTCTTT.